The text below deals with one TCR beta chain. No antigen is known for it. This record comes from a study of T cells expressing NK-cell markers. Study as a whole: Cells sorted as CD3+CD56+NKG2C+, CD3+CD56+NKG2C- and CD3+CD56-NKG2C+ T cells supplied the TCR beta repertoires.

TCR beta cDNA was generated via 5'RACE template switching incorporating UMIs. TCRdb re-called the 5' RACE reads; one entry per CDR3 protein, DNA not given. The repertoire table contains 90,000 to 130,000 distinct CDR3 sequences. This CDR3 has 13 residues. Germline-derived CDR1 and CDR2 are PRHDT and FYEKMQ (reference sequence). Broader study findings: Of the CD8+ T cell pool in over 5 donors, about 1.0-7.0% was accounted for by dominant NKG2C+ clonotypes.

V gene TRBV13 combines with J gene TRBJ2-7; the D gene TCRdb calls, TRBD2, cannot be checked with no DNA. This sequence was found in a woman between 18 and 75 years old in good health. Sequenced material: blood T cells: a sorted CD56 or NKG2C T cell subset, CD4+ or CD8+ T cells, or bulk PBMC T cells (not recorded which). CDR3 sequence: CASSLELEYEQYF. The full variable domain, with the rest looked up from reference TRBV13 and TRBJ2-7, is AAGVIQSPRHLIKEKRETATLKCYPIPRHDTVYWYQQGPGQDPQFLISFYEKMQSDKGSIPDRFSAQQFSDYHSELNMSSLELGDSALYFCASSLELEYEQYFGPGTRLTVT.